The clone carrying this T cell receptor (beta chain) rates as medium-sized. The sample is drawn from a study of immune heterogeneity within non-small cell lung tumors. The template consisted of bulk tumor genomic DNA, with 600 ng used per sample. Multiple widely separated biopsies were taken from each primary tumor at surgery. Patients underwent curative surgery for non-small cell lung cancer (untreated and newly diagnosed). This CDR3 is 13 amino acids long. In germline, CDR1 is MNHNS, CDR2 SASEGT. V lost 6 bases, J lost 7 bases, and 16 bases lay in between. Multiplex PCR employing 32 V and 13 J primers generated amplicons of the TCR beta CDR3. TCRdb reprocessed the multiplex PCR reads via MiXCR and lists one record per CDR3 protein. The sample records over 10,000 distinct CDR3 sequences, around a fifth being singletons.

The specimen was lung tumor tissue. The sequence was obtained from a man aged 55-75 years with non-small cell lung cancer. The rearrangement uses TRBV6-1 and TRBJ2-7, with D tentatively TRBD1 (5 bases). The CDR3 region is CASSQQGAWEQYF. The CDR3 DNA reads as TGTGCCAGCAGCCAACAAGGGGCTTGGGAGCAGTACTTC.